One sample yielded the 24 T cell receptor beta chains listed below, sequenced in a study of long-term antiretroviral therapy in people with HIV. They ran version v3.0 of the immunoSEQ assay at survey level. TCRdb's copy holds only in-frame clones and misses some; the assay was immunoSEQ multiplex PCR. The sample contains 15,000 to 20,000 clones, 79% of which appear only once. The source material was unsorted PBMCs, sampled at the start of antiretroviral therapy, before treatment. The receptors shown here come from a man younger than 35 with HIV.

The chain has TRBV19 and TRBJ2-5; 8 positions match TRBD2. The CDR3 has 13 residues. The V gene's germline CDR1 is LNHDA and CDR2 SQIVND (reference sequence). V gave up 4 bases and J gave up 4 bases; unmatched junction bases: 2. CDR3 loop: CASSTAGGETQYF. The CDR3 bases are TGTGCCAGTAGTACGGCGGGAGGAGAGACCCAGTACTTC.

The CDR3 sequence: CASSPTGRASYEQYF. The CDR3 nucleotides are TGTGCCAGCAGCCCGACAGGGCGCGCCTCCTACGAGCAGTACTTC. The chain combines TRBV5-6 with TRBJ2-7; 7 positions agree with TRBD1. The ends lost 4 bases at V and 0 bases at J; junction bases unmatched: 7. CDR3 size: 15 residues. Looked up from germline, CDR1 is SGHDT and CDR2 is YYEEEE.

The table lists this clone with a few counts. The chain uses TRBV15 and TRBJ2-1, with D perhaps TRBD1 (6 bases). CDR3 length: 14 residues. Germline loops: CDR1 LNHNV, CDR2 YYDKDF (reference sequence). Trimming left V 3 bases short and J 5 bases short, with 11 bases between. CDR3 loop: CATSRAWDNNEQFF. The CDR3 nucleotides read TGTGCCACCAGCAGGGCCTGGGACAACAATGAGCAGTTCTTC.

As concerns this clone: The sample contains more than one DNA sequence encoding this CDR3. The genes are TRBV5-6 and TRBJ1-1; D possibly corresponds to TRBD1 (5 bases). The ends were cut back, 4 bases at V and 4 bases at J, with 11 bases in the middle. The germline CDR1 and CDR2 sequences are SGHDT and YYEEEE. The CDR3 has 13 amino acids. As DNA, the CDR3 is TGTGCCAGCAGCCCATCAACAGGCACTGAAGCTTTCTTT. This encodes CASSPSTGTEAFF.

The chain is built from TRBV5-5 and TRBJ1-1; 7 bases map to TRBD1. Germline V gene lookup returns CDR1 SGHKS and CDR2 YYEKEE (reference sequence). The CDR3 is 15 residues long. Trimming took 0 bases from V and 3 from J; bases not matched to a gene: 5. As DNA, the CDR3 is TGTGCCAGCAGCTTGGACACAGGGGCGGACACTGAAGCTTTCTTT. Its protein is CASSLDTGADTEAFF.

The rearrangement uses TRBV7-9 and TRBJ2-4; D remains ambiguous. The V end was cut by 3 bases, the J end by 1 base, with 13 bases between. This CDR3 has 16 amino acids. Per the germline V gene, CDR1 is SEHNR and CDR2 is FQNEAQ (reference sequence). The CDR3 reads CASSFGPSRAKNIQYF. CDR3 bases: TGTGCCAGCAGCTTCGGCCCCTCACGGGCCAAAAACATTCAGTACTTC.

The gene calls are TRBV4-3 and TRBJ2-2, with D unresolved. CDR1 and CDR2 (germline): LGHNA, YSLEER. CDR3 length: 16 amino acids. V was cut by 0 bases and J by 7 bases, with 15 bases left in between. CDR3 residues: CASSQDRFGSVGELFF. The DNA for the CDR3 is TGCGCCAGCAGCCAAGATCGGTTCGGTTCAGTCGGGGAGCTGTTTTTT.

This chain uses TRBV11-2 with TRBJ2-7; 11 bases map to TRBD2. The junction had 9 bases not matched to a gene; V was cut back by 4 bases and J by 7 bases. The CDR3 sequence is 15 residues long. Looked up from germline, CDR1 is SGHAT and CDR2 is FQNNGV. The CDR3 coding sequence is TGTGCCAGCAGCTACCTCCTAGCGGGGGGCTCAGAGCAGTACTTC. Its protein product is CASSYLLAGGSEQYF. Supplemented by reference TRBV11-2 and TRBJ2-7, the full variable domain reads EAGVAQSPRYKIIEKRQSVAFWCNPISGHATLYWYQQILGQGPKLLIQFQNNGVVDDSQLPKDRFSAERLKGVDSTLKIQPAKLEDSAVYLCASSYLLAGGSEQYFGPGTRLTVT.

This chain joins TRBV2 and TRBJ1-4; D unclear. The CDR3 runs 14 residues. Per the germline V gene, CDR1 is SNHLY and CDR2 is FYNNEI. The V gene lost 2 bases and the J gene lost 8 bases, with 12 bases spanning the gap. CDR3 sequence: CASSEIRVAEKLFF. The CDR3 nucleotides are TGTGCCAGCAGTGAAATCCGGGTAGCGGAAAAACTGTTTTTT.

The CDR3 DNA reads as TGCGCCAGCAGCCAAGCGAGGGGATCTGGGGCCAACGTCCTGACTTTC. Translation: CASSQARGSGANVLTF. V and J are TRBV4-3 and TRBJ2-6; D is tentatively TRBD1 or TRBD2 (5 bases each). Germline V lookup: CDR1 LGHNA, CDR2 YSLEER. V shed 1 base and J shed 1 base, with 8 bases lying between them. The CDR3 totals 16 residues.

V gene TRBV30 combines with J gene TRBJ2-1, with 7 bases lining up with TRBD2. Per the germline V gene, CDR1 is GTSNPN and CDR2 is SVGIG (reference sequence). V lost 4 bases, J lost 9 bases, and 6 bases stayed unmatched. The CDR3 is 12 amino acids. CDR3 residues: CAWKTGTIEQFF. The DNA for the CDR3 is TGTGCCTGGAAGACCGGGACTATTGAGCAGTTCTTC.

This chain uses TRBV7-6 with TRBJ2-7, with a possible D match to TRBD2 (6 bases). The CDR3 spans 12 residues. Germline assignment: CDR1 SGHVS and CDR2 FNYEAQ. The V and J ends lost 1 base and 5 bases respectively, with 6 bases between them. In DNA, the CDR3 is TGTGCCAGCAGCTTAGGGGGGGACGAGCAGTACTTC. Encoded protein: CASSLGGDEQYF.

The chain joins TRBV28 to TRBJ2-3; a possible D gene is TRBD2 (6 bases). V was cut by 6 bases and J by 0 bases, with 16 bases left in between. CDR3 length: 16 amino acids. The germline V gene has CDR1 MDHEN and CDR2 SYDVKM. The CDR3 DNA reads TGTGCCAGCAGCCTCGGTTCGGGAGTCAGCACAGATACGCAGTATTTT. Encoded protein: CASSLGSGVSTDTQYF.

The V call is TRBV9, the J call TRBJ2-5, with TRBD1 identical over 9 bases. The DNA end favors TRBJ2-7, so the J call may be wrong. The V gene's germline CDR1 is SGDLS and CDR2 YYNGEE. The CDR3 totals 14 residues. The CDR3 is CASSPGTGSGEQYF. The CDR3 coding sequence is TGTGCCAGCAGCCCTGGGACAGGGTCCGGCGAGCAGTACTTC.

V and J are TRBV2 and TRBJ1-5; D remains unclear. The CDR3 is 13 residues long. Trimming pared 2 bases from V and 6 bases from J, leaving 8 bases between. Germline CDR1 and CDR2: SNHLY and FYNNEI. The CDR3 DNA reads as TGTGCCAGCAGTGAACGGGGAGGTCAGCCCCAGCATTTT. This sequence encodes CASSERGGQPQHF.

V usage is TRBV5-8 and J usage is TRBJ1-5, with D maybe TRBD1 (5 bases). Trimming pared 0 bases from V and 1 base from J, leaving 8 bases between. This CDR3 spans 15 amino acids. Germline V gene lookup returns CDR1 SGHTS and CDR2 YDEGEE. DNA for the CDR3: TGTGCCAGCAGCTTGGAGGGGACCAGCAATCAGCCCCAGCATTTT. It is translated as CASSLEGTSNQPQHF.

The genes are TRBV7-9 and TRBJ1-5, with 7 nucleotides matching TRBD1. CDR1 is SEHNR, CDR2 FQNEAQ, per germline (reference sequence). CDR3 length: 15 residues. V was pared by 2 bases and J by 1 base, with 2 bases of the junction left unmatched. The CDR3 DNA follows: TGTGCCAGCAGCTTAACAGGGGCAAGCAATCAGCCCCAGCATTTT. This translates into CASSLTGASNQPQHF.

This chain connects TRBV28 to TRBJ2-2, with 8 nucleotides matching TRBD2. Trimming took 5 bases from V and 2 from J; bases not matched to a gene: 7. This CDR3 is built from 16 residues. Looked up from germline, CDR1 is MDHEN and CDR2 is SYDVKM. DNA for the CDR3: TGTGCCAGCAGTCTAAGGACTAGCCTTAACACCGGGGAGCTGTTTTTT. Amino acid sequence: CASSLRTSLNTGELFF. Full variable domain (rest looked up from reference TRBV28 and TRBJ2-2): DVKVTQSSRYLVKRTGEKVFLECVQDMDHENMFWYRQDPGLGLRLIYFSYDVKMKEKGDIPEGYSVSREKKERFSLILESASTNQTSMYLCASSLRTSLNTGELFFGEGSRLTVL.

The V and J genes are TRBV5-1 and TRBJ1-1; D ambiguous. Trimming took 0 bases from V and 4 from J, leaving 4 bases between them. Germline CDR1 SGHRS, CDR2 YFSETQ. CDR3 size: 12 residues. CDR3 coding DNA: TGCGCCAGCAGCTTGGTACCCACTGAAGCTTTCTTT. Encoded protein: CASSLVPTEAFF.

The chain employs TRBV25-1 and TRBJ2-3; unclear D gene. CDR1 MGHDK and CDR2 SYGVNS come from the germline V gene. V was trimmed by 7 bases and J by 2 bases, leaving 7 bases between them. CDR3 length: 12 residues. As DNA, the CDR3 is TGTGCCAGCACCCTGAACACAGATACGCAGTATTTT. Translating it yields CASTLNTDTQYF.

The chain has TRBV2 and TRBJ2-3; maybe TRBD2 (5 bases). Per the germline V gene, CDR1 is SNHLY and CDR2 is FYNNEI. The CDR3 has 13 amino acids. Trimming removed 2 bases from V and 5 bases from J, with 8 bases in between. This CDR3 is CASSEMRVDTQYF. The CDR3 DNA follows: TGTGCCAGCAGTGAAATGAGGGTAGATACGCAGTATTTT. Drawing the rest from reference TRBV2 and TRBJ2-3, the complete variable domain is EPEVTQTPSHQVTQMGQEVILRCVPISNHLYFYWYRQILGQKVEFLVSFYNNEISEKSEIFDDQFSVERPDGSNFTLKIRSTKLEDSAMYFCASSEMRVDTQYFGPGTRLTVL.

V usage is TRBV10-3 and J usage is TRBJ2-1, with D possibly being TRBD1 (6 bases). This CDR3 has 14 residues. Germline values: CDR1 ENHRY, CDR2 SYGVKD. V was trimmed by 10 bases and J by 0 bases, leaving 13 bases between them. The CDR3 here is CATAQGSSYNEQFF. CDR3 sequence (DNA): TGTGCCACCGCCCAGGGGAGCTCCTACAATGAGCAGTTCTTC.

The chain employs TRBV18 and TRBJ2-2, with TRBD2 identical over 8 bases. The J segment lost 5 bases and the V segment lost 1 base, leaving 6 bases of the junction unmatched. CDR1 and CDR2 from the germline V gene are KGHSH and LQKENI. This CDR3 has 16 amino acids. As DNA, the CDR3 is TGTGCCAGCTCACCACAACGCGGGGGGAGTACCGGGGAGCTGTTTTTT. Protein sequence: CASSPQRGGSTGELFF. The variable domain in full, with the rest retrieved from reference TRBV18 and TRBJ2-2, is NAGVMQNPRHLVRRRGQEARLRCSPMKGHSHVYWYRQLPEEGLKFMVYLQKENIIDESGMPKERFSAEFPKEGPSILRIQQVVRGDSAAYFCASSPQRGGSTGELFFGEGSRLTVL.

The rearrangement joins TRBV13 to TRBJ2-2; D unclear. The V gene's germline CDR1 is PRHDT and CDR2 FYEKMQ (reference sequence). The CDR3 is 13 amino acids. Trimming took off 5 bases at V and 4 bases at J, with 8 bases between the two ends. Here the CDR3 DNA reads TGTGCCAGCAGCCCCCCCAGCACCGGGGAGCTGTTTTTT. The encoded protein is CASSPPSTGELFF.